These 22 T cell receptor beta chains were all obtained from the same sample, sequenced in a study of cytomegalovirus exposure and HLA in healthy donors. With 60 Vbeta and 13 Jbeta primers, the PCR was carried out. Using immunoSEQ multiplex PCR, the repertoire was profiled, and TCRdb retains in-frame clones only, with some absent. The table has over 150,000 clones, about 80% seen once. The sequenced material came from PBMCs. Receptors originate from a man aged 25-40 years in good health and CMV-seropositive.

V gene TRBV11-1 combines with J gene TRBJ2-7, with D perhaps matching TRBD2 (6 bases). The V gene's germline CDR1 is SGHAT and CDR2 FQDESV (reference sequence). V dropped 6 bases and J dropped 6 bases, with 9 bases sitting between them. The CDR3 spans 11 residues. The CDR3 nucleotides read TGTGCCAGCAGGAGGGGACTCGAGCAGTACTTC. This sequence encodes CASRRGLEQYF.

V is TRBV9 and J is TRBJ1-1; D is possibly TRBD1 (6 bases). Germline assignment: CDR1 SGDLS and CDR2 YYNGEE. The CDR3 spans 14 residues. Trimming cost V 4 bases and J 6 bases, with 16 bases left between them. CDR3 in DNA: TGTGCCAGCAGCCCAAGGGGGGGGTCCGCTGAAGCTTTCTTT. It is translated as CASSPRGGSAEAFF.

A word on this clone: Distinct nucleotide sequences in the sample also encode this CDR3. The chain has TRBV19 and TRBJ2-3; the match to TRBD1 covers 9 bases. The CDR3 extends over 13 amino acids. V was pared by 5 bases and J by 6 bases, with 3 bases of the junction left unmatched. CDR1 is LNHDA and CDR2 is SQIVND in the germline V gene (reference sequence). The chain's CDR3 is CASSLQGADTQYF. Here the CDR3 DNA reads TGTGCCAGTAGTTTACAGGGGGCGGATACGCAGTATTTT.

The J gene is TRBJ2-1, the V gene TRBV11-2; 11 bases align to TRBD2. Trimming took 5 bases from V and 7 from J; bases not matched to a gene: 4. The CDR3 has 14 amino acids. Germline loops: CDR1 SGHAT, CDR2 FQNNGV. This CDR3 is CASSVSGGANEQFF. The CDR3 coding sequence is TGTGCCAGCAGCGTTAGCGGGGGGGCAAATGAGCAGTTCTTC.

This clone was seen a few times. This chain connects TRBV2 to TRBJ1-2, with 11 bases matching TRBD1. Germline CDR1 is SNHLY and CDR2 is FYNNEI. The CDR3 has 13 residues. Germline trimming cut 4 bases from V and 7 bases from J; bases unmatched to any gene: 2. The CDR3 bases are TGTGCCAGCAGTGTCGGGACAGGGGGTGGCTACACCTTC. Protein: CASSVGTGGGYTF.

The chain has TRBV11-3 and TRBJ2-1; D is possibly TRBD2 (5 bases). The CDR3 runs 12 residues. Germline V gene lookup returns CDR1 SGHNT and CDR2 YENEEA. The germline V and J ends were trimmed by 3 bases and 6 bases, with 6 bases remaining between them. The CDR3 sequence: CASSFEGNEQFF. The CDR3 DNA is TGTGCCAGCAGCTTTGAGGGCAATGAGCAGTTCTTC.

The chain couples TRBV4-3 to TRBJ2-5; possible D gene TRBD1, 5 bases. The germline V gene has CDR1 LGHNA and CDR2 YSLEER. CDR3 size: 15 residues. Deletions cut 0 bases from V and 3 bases from J, with 11 bases between. CDR3 nucleotide sequence: TGCGCCAGCAGCCAAGATGGACAAGCTAAAGAGACCCAGTACTTC. Protein: CASSQDGQAKETQYF.

The gene calls are TRBV19 and TRBJ2-3, with TRBD2 as a possible D gene (5 bases). Germline V gene sequence: CDR1 LNHDA, CDR2 SQIVND (reference sequence). This CDR3 is built from 12 residues. Trimming cost V 6 bases and J 4 bases, with 8 bases left between them. The CDR3 nucleotides read TGTGCCAGTAGAGACTACTCAGATACGCAGTATTTT. Amino acids: CASRDYSDTQYF.

V gene TRBV6-5 combines with J gene TRBJ1-1; 9 bases align to TRBD1. CDR1 MNHEY and CDR2 SVGAGI come from the germline V gene. V dropped 0 bases and J dropped 6; count of bases not matched to a gene: 2. This CDR3 is 14 amino acids long. The CDR3 nucleotides read TGTGCCAGCAGTTACTCCCACAGGGGGCCTGAAGCTTTCTTT. Its protein is CASSYSHRGPEAFF.

The rearrangement uses TRBV4-3 and TRBJ2-5, with 13 bases that match TRBD2. CDR3 length: 19 residues. Trimming at V came to 1 base and at J to 5 bases, leaving 13 bases not matched to a gene. Germline loops: CDR1 LGHNA, CDR2 YSLEER. In DNA, the CDR3 is TGCGCCAGCAGCCAAGCCGGGACTAGCGGGACGTACGGGGATGAGACCCAGTACTTC. This gives the protein CASSQAGTSGTYGDETQYF.

The rearrangement joins TRBV2 to TRBJ1-6; no definite D call. The germline CDR1 and CDR2 sequences are SNHLY and FYNNEI. V was trimmed by 10 bases and J by 7 bases, leaving 14 bases between them. This CDR3 region has 13 residues. The CDR3 reads CATTRELNSPLHF. DNA for the CDR3: TGTGCCACCACCCGGGAATTGAATTCACCCCTCCACTTT.

The gene calls are TRBV5-1 and TRBJ2-3; 7 bases are a match to TRBD2. Germline V gene sequence: CDR1 SGHRS, CDR2 YFSETQ. The CDR3 runs to 15 residues. V shed 4 bases and J 0 bases; nucleotides not matched to a gene: 5. CDR3 nucleotides: TGCGCCAGCAGCCCGTGGGGGGGTAGCACAGATACGCAGTATTTT. It translates to CASSPWGGSTDTQYF.

The genes are TRBV6-5 and TRBJ2-1, with 12 bases lining up with TRBD1. The germline V gene encodes CDR1 MNHEY and CDR2 SVGAGI. The CDR3 extends over 15 amino acids. V lost 6 bases to trimming and J lost 5 bases; unmatched junction nucleotides: 5. CDR3 nucleotide sequence: TGTGCCAGCAGGGGACAGGGGGCTATTGACAATGAGCAGTTCTTC. It encodes CASRGQGAIDNEQFF.

The V call is TRBV4-3, the J call TRBJ2-7; D unresolved. Between the trimmed V and J ends, which lost 1 base and 5 bases, there was a span of 3 bases. CDR1 LGHNA and CDR2 YSLEER come from the germline V gene. The CDR3 runs to 11 residues. The CDR3 here is CASSQGDEQYF. In nucleotides, the CDR3 is TGCGCCAGCAGCCAAGGAGACGAGCAGTACTTC.

This chain connects TRBV4-1 to TRBJ1-2; D call uncertain. The CDR3 loop spans 12 amino acids. The V and J ends lost 5 bases and 2 bases respectively, with 6 bases between them. Germline-derived CDR1 and CDR2 are MGHRA and YSYEKL. The CDR3 spells CASSEQNYGYTF. CDR3 sequence (DNA): TGCGCCAGCAGCGAGCAAAACTATGGCTACACCTTC.

The J gene is TRBJ2-7, the V gene TRBV6-7; TRBD2 aligns across 7 bases. TRBV6-7 is reported as an ORF; its role is uncertain. V lost 0 bases, J lost 5 bases, and 4 bases stayed unmatched. The CDR3 covers 14 residues. The CDR3 DNA is TGTGCCAGCAGTTACTCCCCAGGGAGGGACGAGCAGTACTTC. Its protein is CASSYSPGRDEQYF.

CDR3 amino acids: CAWSHRDSIPLYGYTF. The CDR3 region has the DNA TGTGCCTGGAGTCACCGCGATAGTATCCCACTCTATGGCTACACCTTC. V usage is TRBV30 and J usage is TRBJ1-2; D remains unclear. The CDR3 is 16 residues long. In germline, CDR1 is GTSNPN, CDR2 SVGIG (reference sequence). With 2 bases removed from V and 4 bases from J, the gap between germline ends came to 20 bases.

The CDR3 DNA reads TGTGCCAGCAGACTCGGGACAGGGCGAAATAATTCACCCCTCCACTTT. It is translated as CASRLGTGRNNSPLHF. V gene TRBV27 combines with J gene TRBJ1-6, with 9 nucleotides matching TRBD1. Germline V gives CDR1 MNHEY, CDR2 SMNVEV (reference sequence). The CDR3 is 16 amino acids. With 6 bases clipped from V and 5 bases from J, the junction kept 8 bases outside the gene matches.

The chain couples TRBV5-1 to TRBJ2-3; D unresolved. The V gene's germline CDR1 is SGHRS and CDR2 YFSETQ. V was pared by 2 bases and J by 5 bases, with 12 bases between. CDR3 size: 14 residues. CDR3: CASSFGPDIDTQYF. The CDR3 nucleotides are TGCGCCAGCAGCTTTGGGCCAGATATAGATACGCAGTATTTT.

The rearrangement joins TRBV4-1 to TRBJ2-5; D is uncertain. The germline V gene encodes CDR1 MGHRA and CDR2 YSYEKL. Trimming shortened V by 1 base and J by 4 bases, and 13 bases separated the two germline ends. This CDR3 is 15 amino acids long. The CDR3 sequence: CASSQAAALGETQYF. DNA for the CDR3: TGCGCCAGCAGCCAAGCGGCGGCTCTGGGAGAGACCCAGTACTTC.

V gene TRBV2 combines with J gene TRBJ2-1; 7 nucleotides match TRBD2. The V gene's germline CDR1 is SNHLY and CDR2 FYNNEI. Trimming cost V 7 bases and J 2 bases; bases outside gene matches: 5. The CDR3 extends over 14 amino acids. DNA for the CDR3: TGTGCCAGCAAGAGGGAGGGCGCCTACAATGAGCAGTTCTTC. The encoded protein is CASKREGAYNEQFF.

V is TRBV30 and J is TRBJ2-2, with TRBD2 identical over 8 bases. The germline gives CDR1 GTSNPN, CDR2 SVGIG (reference sequence). The CDR3 runs to 15 residues. V lost 3 bases to trimming and J lost 4 bases; unmatched junction nucleotides: 7. The CDR3 DNA follows: TGTGCCTGGAGGACGGGAGGGGGGTCCACCGGGGAGCTGTTTTTT. Amino acids: CAWRTGGGSTGELFF.